The 9 T cell receptor beta chains reported below all come from one sample, sequenced in a study of blood T cell repertoires in COVID-19. This table comes from immunoSEQ multiplex PCR, and its TCRdb copy is limited to in-frame clones, with some not included. This repertoire shows more than 250,000 clones, approximately 90% found once; its top ten account for 3.6%. The specimen was peripheral blood. All receptors derive from a man aged 18 to 35 with active or convalescent COVID-19.

The chain joins TRBV28 to TRBJ2-7; 7 nucleotides match TRBD1. Unmatched junction bases numbered 8, after V lost 3 bases and J lost 6 bases. The CDR3 totals 14 residues. The germline V gene encodes CDR1 MDHEN and CDR2 SYDVKM. For the CDR3, the DNA is TGTGCCAGCAGTTTTGCAGGGGGTTCTTTCGAGCAGTACTTC. Amino acids: CASSFAGGSFEQYF.

The chain is built from TRBV19 and TRBJ1-1; D possibly corresponds to TRBD1 (5 bases). The CDR3 is made up of 14 amino acids. The germline gives CDR1 LNHDA, CDR2 SQIVND (reference sequence). V lost 10 bases, J lost 5 bases, and 20 bases lay in between. The CDR3 coding sequence is TGTGCCACCCAACCCGGGGGTTGGAGGACTGAAGCTTTCTTT. It encodes CATQPGGWRTEAFF.

The chain couples TRBV5-1 to TRBJ2-7; a weak D match, TRBD1 (6 bases). The CDR3 spans 14 residues. Deletions cut 0 bases from V and 7 bases from J, with 14 bases between. In germline, CDR1 is SGHRS, CDR2 YFSETQ. This chain's CDR3 is CASSLVAGTPEQYF. The CDR3 DNA follows: TGCGCCAGCAGCTTGGTAGCCGGGACACCTGAGCAGTACTTC.

The V and J genes are TRBV11-3 and TRBJ2-2, with a weak D call TRBD1 (5 bases). Per the germline V gene, CDR1 is SGHNT and CDR2 is YENEEA. This CDR3 is built from 15 residues. The ends were cut back, 5 bases at V and 6 bases at J, with 16 bases in the middle. Here the CDR3 DNA reads TGTGCCAGCAGCCCTTTAGCTTTACAGGCCGGGGAGCTGTTTTTT. It specifies CASSPLALQAGELFF.

V and J are TRBV28 and TRBJ1-1, with a possible D match to TRBD1 (6 bases). CDR1 and CDR2 (germline): MDHEN, SYDVKM. The CDR3 has 12 residues. V was pared by 6 bases and J by 11 bases, with 16 bases between. The CDR3 reads CASRATGFEAFF. DNA of the CDR3: TGTGCCAGCAGGGCTACAGGGTTCGAGGCTTTCTTT.

The chain recombines TRBV7-6 with TRBJ2-7; 11 bases are shared with TRBD1. The CDR3 covers 15 residues. The germline gives CDR1 SGHVS, CDR2 FNYEAQ. J gave up 6 bases and V 5 bases, and 9 bases lay outside the gene matches. CDR3 coding DNA: TGTGCCAGCAGCCCCGGACAGGGGGCGGATTCCGAGCAGTACTTC. Its protein is CASSPGQGADSEQYF. Based on the CDR3 plus reference TRBV7-6 and TRBJ2-7, the full variable domain is GAGVSQSPRYKVTKRGQDVALRCDPISGHVSLYWYRQALGQGPEFLTYFNYEAQQDKSGLPNDRFSAERPEGSISTLTIQRTEQRDSAMYRCASSPGQGADSEQYFGPGTRLTVT.

The rearrangement links TRBV7-6 to TRBJ2-5; weak D call: TRBD1 (6 bases). The CDR3 has 15 amino acids. Germline values: CDR1 SGHVS, CDR2 FNYEAQ. Trimming took off 4 bases at V and 4 bases at J, with 16 bases between the two ends. The CDR3: CASSSGRGIVETQYF. CDR3 sequence (DNA): TGTGCCAGCAGCTCAGGTAGGGGGATAGTAGAGACCCAGTACTTC.

In its sample, this clone was seen once. The rearrangement links TRBV10-3 to TRBJ2-2, with D possibly matching TRBD2 (6 bases). The CDR3 spans 14 residues. Between the trimmed V and J ends, which lost 7 bases and 1 base, there was a span of 10 bases. Germline assignment: CDR1 ENHRY and CDR2 SYGVKD. This chain's CDR3 is CAIKEGWNTGELFF. In nucleotides, the CDR3 is TGTGCCATCAAGGAGGGTTGGAACACCGGGGAGCTGTTTTTT.

This rearrangement joins TRBV29-1 to TRBJ2-5, with 10 positions matching TRBD1. Germline V gives CDR1 SQVTM, CDR2 ANQGSEA. The V gene end was trimmed by 7 bases and the J gene end by 5 bases; junction bases not matched to a gene: 7. This CDR3 region has 13 residues. The DNA of the CDR3 is TGCAGCGCTACAGGGACAGGGGAGGAGACCCAGTACTTC. Protein sequence: CSATGTGEETQYF.